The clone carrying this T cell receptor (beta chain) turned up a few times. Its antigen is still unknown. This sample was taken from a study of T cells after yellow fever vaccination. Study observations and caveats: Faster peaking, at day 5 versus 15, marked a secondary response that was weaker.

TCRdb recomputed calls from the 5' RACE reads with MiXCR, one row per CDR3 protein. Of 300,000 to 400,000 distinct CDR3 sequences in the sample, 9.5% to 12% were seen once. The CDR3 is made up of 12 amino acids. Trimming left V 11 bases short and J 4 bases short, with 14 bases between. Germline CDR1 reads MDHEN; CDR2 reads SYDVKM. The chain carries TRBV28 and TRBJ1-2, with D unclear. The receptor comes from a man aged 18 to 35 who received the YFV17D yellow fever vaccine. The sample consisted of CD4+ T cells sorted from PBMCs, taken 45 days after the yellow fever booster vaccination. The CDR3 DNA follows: TGTGCCGGAGGAGGGTCTAGCTATGGCTACACCTTC. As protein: CAGGGSSYGYTF.